Given below is one TCR beta chain in context. What it binds is not known. Clones were sequenced by immunoSEQ multiplex PCR, and TCRdb holds only the in-frame ones, with some missing. The sample records about 76,000 clones, less than 90% being singletons. The data originate from a study of T cell clones after liver transplantation. Study in general: At least one year of complete immunosuppression withdrawal without enzymes over twice normal defined tolerance.

Study-level results: Rather than being deleted, graft donor-reactive T cells may have moved into the graft.

The receptor was isolated from a human patient who received a liver transplant. The graft donor may be the source of some T cells. This specimen was CD4+ T cells from blood, taken at the 22-month timepoint.

CDR3 coding DNA: TGTGCCAGCAGCTTGGGAGGGGGCCAAAATTCACCCCTCCACTTT. Amino acid sequence: CASSLGGGQNSPLHF. The gene calls are TRBV5-4 and TRBJ1-6; 7 positions match TRBD1. Germline-derived CDR1 and CDR2 are SGHNT and YYREEE (reference sequence). The CDR3 runs 15 residues. Unmatched junction bases numbered 4, after V lost 0 bases and J lost 7 bases.